This TCR beta chain was identified in a study of cytomegalovirus exposure and HLA in healthy donors. Study-wide findings and caveats: Common viral pathogens seemed to be connected with several of the most significant clusters, according to a later analysis. With further analysis later on, most CMV-associated TCR beta chains appeared HLA-restricted. Reported performance of the classifier showed diagnosis of cytomegalovirus status with high specificity and sensitivity.

This CDR3 comprises 15 residues. Trimming cost V 8 bases and J 2 bases; bases outside gene matches: 9. Germline V lookup: CDR1 MDHEN, CDR2 SYDVKM. Points on this clone: Its antigen is not identified.

The PCR had 60 Vbeta and 13 Jbeta primers. TCRdb's copy holds only in-frame clones and misses some; the assay was immunoSEQ multiplex PCR. The sample includes some 150,000 clones, 65% to 85% of them seen just once. Source material: PBMCs. The receptor's source is a man over 45 in good health and CMV-seronegative. The V gene is TRBV28, the J gene TRBJ2-5, with 9 bases lining up with TRBD2. The CDR3 nucleotides read TGTGCCAGCGAGGTCGGCGGGGGGGGACAAGAGACCCAGTACTTC. This sequence encodes CASEVGGGGQETQYF.